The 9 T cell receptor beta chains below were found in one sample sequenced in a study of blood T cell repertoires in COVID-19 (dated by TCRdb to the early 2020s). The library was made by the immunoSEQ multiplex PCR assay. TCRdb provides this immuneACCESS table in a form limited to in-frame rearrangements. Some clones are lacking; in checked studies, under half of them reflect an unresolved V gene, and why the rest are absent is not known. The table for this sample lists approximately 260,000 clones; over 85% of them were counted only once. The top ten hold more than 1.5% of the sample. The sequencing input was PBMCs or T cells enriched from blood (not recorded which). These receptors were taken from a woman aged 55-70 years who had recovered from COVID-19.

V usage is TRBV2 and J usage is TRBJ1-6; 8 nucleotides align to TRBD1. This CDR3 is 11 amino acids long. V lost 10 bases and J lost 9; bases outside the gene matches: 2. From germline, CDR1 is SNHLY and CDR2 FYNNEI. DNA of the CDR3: TGTGCCACAGGGGGCGGTTCACCCCTCCACTTT. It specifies CATGGGSPLHF.

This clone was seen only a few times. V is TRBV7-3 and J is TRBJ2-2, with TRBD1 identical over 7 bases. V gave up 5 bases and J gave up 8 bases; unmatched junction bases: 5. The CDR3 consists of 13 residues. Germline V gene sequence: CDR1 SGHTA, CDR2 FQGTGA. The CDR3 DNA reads TGTGCCAGCAGCGCCAACAGGGGTGGGGAGCTGTTTTTT. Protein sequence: CASSANRGGELFF.

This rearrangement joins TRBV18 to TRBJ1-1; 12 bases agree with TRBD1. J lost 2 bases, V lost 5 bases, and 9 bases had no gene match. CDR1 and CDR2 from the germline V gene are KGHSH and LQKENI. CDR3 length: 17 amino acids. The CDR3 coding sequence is TGTGCCAGCTCAACACGGGACAGGGGGCCTTACAACACTGAAGCTTTCTTT. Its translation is CASSTRDRGPYNTEAFF.

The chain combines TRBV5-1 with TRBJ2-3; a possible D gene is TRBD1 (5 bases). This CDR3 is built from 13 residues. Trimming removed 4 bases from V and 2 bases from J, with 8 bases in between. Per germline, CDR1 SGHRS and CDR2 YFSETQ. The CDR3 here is CASSQGYTDTQYF. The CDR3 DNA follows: TGCGCCAGCAGCCAGGGATACACAGATACGCAGTATTTT. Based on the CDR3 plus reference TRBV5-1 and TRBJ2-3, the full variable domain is KAGVTQTPRYLIKTRGQQVTLSCSPISGHRSVSWYQQTPGQGLQFLFEYFSETQRNKGNFPGRFSGRQFSNSRSEMNVSTLELGDSALYLCASSQGYTDTQYFGPGTRLTVL.

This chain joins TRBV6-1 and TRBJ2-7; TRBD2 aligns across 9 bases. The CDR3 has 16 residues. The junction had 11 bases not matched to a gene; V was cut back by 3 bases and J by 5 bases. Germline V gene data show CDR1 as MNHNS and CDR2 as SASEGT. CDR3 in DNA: TGTGCCAGCAGTGATCTCGCGGGAGGGGGTACTGACGAGCAGTACTTC. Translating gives CASSDLAGGGTDEQYF.

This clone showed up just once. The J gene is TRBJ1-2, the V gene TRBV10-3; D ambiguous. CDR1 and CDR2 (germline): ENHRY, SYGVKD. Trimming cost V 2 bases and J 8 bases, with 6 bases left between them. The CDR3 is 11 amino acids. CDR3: CAISEVEGYTF. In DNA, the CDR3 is TGTGCCATCAGTGAGGTAGAAGGCTACACCTTC.

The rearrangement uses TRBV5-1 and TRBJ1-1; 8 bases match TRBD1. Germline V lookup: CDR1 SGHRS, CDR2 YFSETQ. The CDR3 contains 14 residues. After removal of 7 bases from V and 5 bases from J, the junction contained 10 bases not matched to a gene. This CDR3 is CASQPQGVSTEAFF. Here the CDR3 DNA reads TGCGCCAGCCAACCACAGGGGGTGTCAACTGAAGCTTTCTTT.

The CDR3 reads CASSFSQRNTGELFF. The CDR3 DNA is TGTGCCAGCAGCTTTTCCCAGCGGAACACCGGGGAGCTGTTTTTT. V is TRBV5-4 and J is TRBJ2-2, with unresolved D. V lost 2 bases to trimming and J lost 1 base, with 9 bases between them. The germline CDR1 and CDR2 sequences are SGHNT and YYREEE (reference sequence). CDR3 length: 15 residues.

In DNA, the CDR3 is TGTGCCAGCAGTTTGCAGGCTAACTATGGCTACACCTTC. It is translated as CASSLQANYGYTF. This chain connects TRBV12-3 or TRBV12-4 to TRBJ1-2; D ambiguous. The CDR3 is made up of 13 amino acids. V was clipped by 3 bases and J by 0 bases, with 5 bases between them.